One sample yielded the 17 T cell receptor beta chains listed below, sequenced in a study of T cell repertoires in cytomegalovirus infection. Each CDR3 protein is one row after TCRdb ran MiXCR on the reads. This sample has hundreds of thousands of distinct CDR3 sequences; roughly 34% occur once, and the top ten carry about a sixth. Their cognate antigens are unknown. This specimen consisted of cultured PBMCs, obtained from culture after CMV antigen stimulation. The receptors shown here come from a human donor in good health (CMV status not recorded). Some clones in this sample may be carry-over from other donors' samples.

The chain joins TRBV7-9 to TRBJ2-3; tentatively, D is TRBD2 (6 bases). This CDR3 contains 14 residues. Germline V gene sequence: CDR1 SEHNR, CDR2 FQNEAQ (reference sequence). V was pared by 1 base and J by 4 bases, with 9 bases between. The CDR3 reads CASSLGLEPDTQYF. In DNA form, the CDR3 reads TGTGCCAGCAGCTTAGGACTAGAGCCAGATACGCAGTATTTT.

The chain recombines TRBV6-8 with TRBJ2-7; 7 bases are shared with TRBD1. This CDR3 contains 14 residues. The germline CDR1 and CDR2 sequences are MNHGY and SAAAGT. The J segment lost 3 bases and the V segment lost 10 bases, leaving 12 bases of the junction unmatched. CDR3 residues: CATHQDRRDYEQYF. Written as DNA, the CDR3 is TGTGCCACCCACCAGGACAGGAGAGACTACGAGCAGTACTTC.

The sample holds a few counts of this clonotype. The gene calls are TRBV6-2 or TRBV6-3 and TRBJ2-1, with D uncertain. The CDR3 runs to 12 residues. V shed 7 bases and J shed 5 bases, with 9 bases lying between them. From germline, CDR1 is MNHEY and CDR2 SVGEGT. Written as DNA, the CDR3 is TGTGCCAGCACTCCGCCCAACAATGAGCAGTTCTTC. Protein product: CASTPPNNEQFF.

The chain has TRBV28 and TRBJ1-6, with D perhaps matching TRBD1 (6 bases). V dropped 5 bases and J dropped 11 bases, with 22 bases sitting between them. The CDR3 runs to 16 residues. Germline-derived CDR1 and CDR2 are MDHEN and SYDVKM. CDR3 loop: CASSSGTGPPGPPLHF. In nucleotides, the CDR3 is TGTGCCAGCAGTAGCGGAACAGGGCCCCCGGGCCCACCCCTCCACTTT.

This clonotype was recorded at least ten times. This sequence joins TRBV7-2 and TRBJ2-3; 7 nucleotides agree with TRBD2. This CDR3 is built from 14 residues. V gave up 5 bases and J gave up 4 bases; unmatched junction bases: 6. CDR1 is SGHTA, CDR2 FQGNSA, per germline. The CDR3 loop is CASSPGLVPDTQYF. The CDR3, as DNA: TGTGCCAGCAGCCCCGGACTAGTTCCAGATACGCAGTATTTT. Using reference TRBV7-2 and TRBJ2-3 for the parts outside the CDR3, the full variable domain is GAGVSQSPSNKVTEKGKDVELRCDPISGHTALYWYRQSLGQGLEFLIYFQGNSAPDKSGLPSDRFSAERTGGSVSTLTIQRTQQEDSAVYLCASSPGLVPDTQYFGPGTRLTVL.

V and J are TRBV30 and TRBJ2-3; 8 positions match TRBD2. Trimming removed 7 bases from V and 0 bases from J; junction bases left unmatched: 12. Looked up from germline, CDR1 is GTSNPN and CDR2 is SVGIG (reference sequence). This CDR3 spans 16 amino acids. The DNA for the CDR3 is TGTGCCTCCCGGGGGGGCGCGGACGCTAGCACAGATACGCAGTATTTT. Its translation: CASRGGADASTDTQYF. Full variable domain (missing parts from reference TRBV30 and TRBJ2-3): SQTIHQWPATLVQPVGSPLSLECTVEGTSNPNLYWYRQAAGRGLQLLFYSVGIGQISSEVPQNLSASRPQDRQFILSSKKLLLSDSGFYLCASRGGADASTDTQYFGPGTRLTVL.

The chain is built from TRBV10-3 and TRBJ1-5, with D maybe TRBD1 (5 bases). The CDR3 runs to 15 residues. Deletions cut 0 bases from V and 0 bases from J, with 6 bases between. Germline CDR1 is ENHRY and CDR2 is SYGVKD. The CDR3 here is CAISESRGSNQPQHF. CDR3 DNA: TGTGCCATCAGTGAGTCTAGGGGTAGCAATCAGCCCCAGCATTTT.

The chain combines TRBV4-3 with TRBJ2-6, with D tentatively TRBD1 (6 bases). There are 18 residues in the CDR3. Trimming shortened V by 6 bases and J by 0 bases, and 18 bases separated the two germline ends. Germline assignment: CDR1 LGHNA and CDR2 YSLEER. The CDR3 loop reads CASSPRVDSNSGANVLTF. CDR3 sequence (DNA): TGCGCCAGCAGTCCAAGGGTGGACAGCAACTCTGGGGCCAACGTCCTGACTTTC.

V is TRBV18 and J is TRBJ1-6; tentative D call: TRBD1 (6 bases). V dropped 6 bases and J dropped 10 bases, with 16 bases sitting between them. The germline CDR1 and CDR2 sequences are KGHSH and LQKENI. The CDR3 extends over 14 amino acids. The CDR3 here is CASSGGPAYSPLHF. CDR3 in DNA: TGTGCCAGCTCTGGGGGCCCAGCGTACTCACCCCTCCACTTT. The entire variable domain, with the rest obtained from reference TRBV18 and TRBJ1-6, is as follows: NAGVMQNPRHLVRRRGQEARLRCSPMKGHSHVYWYRQLPEEGLKFMVYLQKENIIDESGMPKERFSAEFPKEGPSILRIQQVVRGDSAAYFCASSGGPAYSPLHFGNGTRLTVT.

This chain links TRBV27 with TRBJ1-2; no reliable D call. The CDR3 loop spans 9 amino acids. The germline V gene has CDR1 MNHEY and CDR2 SMNVEV (reference sequence). The V end lost 8 bases, the J end lost 5 bases, and 3 bases lay between the germline ends. Written as DNA, the CDR3 is TGTGCCAGCCCGTATGGCTACACCTTC. Its translation: CASPYGYTF.

This clonotype has just a few counts. The rearrangement links TRBV11-2 to TRBJ1-6; D gene uncertain. Trimming took 8 bases from V and 14 from J, leaving 16 bases between them. Germline loops: CDR1 SGHAT, CDR2 FQNNGV. This CDR3 is 12 amino acids long. The CDR3 DNA reads TGTGCCAGCTGGCAGTCTCCCGGAGCCCTCCACTTT. It specifies CASWQSPGALHF.

This clonotype was counted between two and nine times. V and J are TRBV4-3 and TRBJ1-3; D remains unclear. The V end was cut by 0 bases, the J end by 0 bases, with 12 bases between. CDR3 length: 17 amino acids. Per germline, CDR1 LGHNA and CDR2 YSLEER. The CDR3 nucleotides are TGCGCCAGCAGCCAAGATTGGAACGCTCCCTCTGGAAACACCATATATTTT. This gives the protein CASSQDWNAPSGNTIYF.

The table lists this clonotype with many counts. This chain uses TRBV27 with TRBJ2-2; no firm D call. This CDR3 region has 16 residues. The germline V and J ends were trimmed by 4 bases and 3 bases, with 15 bases remaining between them. Germline CDR1 is MNHEY and CDR2 is SMNVEV (reference sequence). The DNA for the CDR3 is TGTGCCAGCAGTTCCCCCGGAGTACAATACACCGGGGAGCTGTTTTTT. It specifies CASSSPGVQYTGELFF.

This clonotype was counted between two and nine times. The V gene is TRBV7-3, the J gene TRBJ2-1; D tentatively fits TRBD1 or TRBD2 (5 bases each). Trimming shortened V by 1 base and J by 2 bases, and 18 bases separated the two germline ends. Germline CDR1 SGHTA, CDR2 FQGTGA. The CDR3 totals 18 residues. The CDR3 sequence is CASSLKGDGALPYNEQFF. CDR3 coding DNA: TGTGCCAGCAGCTTAAAAGGGGACGGGGCTCTCCCCTACAATGAGCAGTTCTTC. Full variable domain (missing parts from reference TRBV7-3 and TRBJ2-1): GAGVSQTPSNKVTEKGKYVELRCDPISGHTALYWYRQSLGQGPEFLIYFQGTGAADDSGLPNDRFFAVRPEGSVSTLKIQRTERGDSAVYLCASSLKGDGALPYNEQFFGPGTRLTVL.

The rearrangement links TRBV14 to TRBJ1-1; D uncertain. CDR3 size: 13 residues. With 0 bases removed from V and 4 bases from J, the gap between germline ends came to 6 bases. CDR1 is SGHDN and CDR2 is FVKESK in the germline V gene. The CDR3 DNA follows: TGTGCCAGCAGCCAAGAGGGGTCCACTGAAGCTTTCTTT. Its translation: CASSQEGSTEAFF.

V gene TRBV6-2 or TRBV6-3 combines with J gene TRBJ2-3, with TRBD2 identical over 8 bases. Per the germline V gene, CDR1 is MNHEY and CDR2 is SVGEGT. J lost 7 bases, V lost 8 bases, and 11 bases had no gene match. CDR3 length equals 14 residues. Written as DNA, the CDR3 is TGTGCCAGCGGCCCCAGGCGGGAGGTGTATACGCAGTATTTT. Translating it yields CASGPRREVYTQYF.

The chain joins TRBV18 to TRBJ2-1; 8 bases fit TRBD2. The CDR3 covers 14 residues. In germline, CDR1 is KGHSH, CDR2 LQKENI. V lost 8 bases, J lost 9 bases, and 12 bases stayed unmatched. CDR3 bases: TGTGCCAGCGCGATAACCGGGACTAGTGGTGAGCAGTTCTTC. This translates into CASAITGTSGEQFF.